A single sample gave rise to the 18 T cell receptor beta chains below, sequenced in a study of cytomegalovirus exposure and HLA in healthy donors. 60 Vbeta and 13 Jbeta primers were used in PCR. Assay: immunoSEQ multiplex PCR; the TCRdb copy retains only in-frame clones and omits some. Of approximately 110,000 clones listed, approximately 74% are singletons. Input material: PBMCs. Every receptor here comes from a woman between 40 and 50 years old in good health and CMV-seropositive.

V is TRBV4-2 and J is TRBJ2-1, with 13 bases fitting TRBD2. Per germline, CDR1 LGHNA and CDR2 YNFKEQ. Trimming took 2 bases from V and 8 from J; bases not matched to a gene: 9. The CDR3 loop spans 17 amino acids. This CDR3 reads CASSQITSGRASDEQFF. The CDR3 DNA reads as TGTGCCAGCAGCCAAATTACTAGCGGGAGGGCGAGCGATGAGCAGTTCTTC.

The rearrangement joins TRBV19 to TRBJ1-1, with D unresolved. The germline V and J ends were trimmed by 1 base and 5 bases, with 20 bases remaining between them. The CDR3 runs to 17 residues. CDR1 and CDR2 from the germline V gene are LNHDA and SQIVND (reference sequence). The CDR3, as DNA: TGTGCCAGTAGTATAGGCCATAGTACCGAGGCACTAACTGAAGCTTTCTTT. Translated: CASSIGHSTEALTEAFF. The full variable domain, with the rest looked up from reference TRBV19 and TRBJ1-1, is DGGITQSPKYLFRKEGQNVTLSCEQNLNHDAMYWYRQDPGQGLRLIYYSQIVNDFQKGDIAEGYSVSREKKESFPLTVTSAQKNPTAFYLCASSIGHSTEALTEAFFGQGTRLTVV.

The chain couples TRBV2 to TRBJ2-7; D gene unclear. Trimming shortened V by 3 bases and J by 1 base, and 10 bases separated the two germline ends. This CDR3 spans 14 amino acids. The germline gives CDR1 SNHLY, CDR2 FYNNEI. In DNA, the CDR3 is TGTGCCAGCAGTGATAGATACTTTTCCTACGAGCAGTACTTC. Protein sequence: CASSDRYFSYEQYF.

This clone was observed a handful of times. The rearrangement joins TRBV9 to TRBJ2-5; D possibly corresponds to TRBD1 (5 bases). Germline CDR1 reads SGDLS; CDR2 reads YYNGEE. The length of the CDR3 is 14 residues. Trimming shortened V by 4 bases and J by 5 bases, and 15 bases separated the two germline ends. CDR3 protein: CASSFQGFAETQYF. The CDR3 DNA follows: TGTGCCAGCAGCTTTCAGGGATTCGCGGAGACCCAGTACTTC.

The chain has TRBV4-2 and TRBJ1-1; tentatively, D is TRBD1 (6 bases). Germline values: CDR1 LGHNA, CDR2 YNFKEQ. The CDR3 has 15 amino acids. The V and J ends lost 3 bases and 6 bases respectively, with 17 bases between them. The CDR3 DNA is TGTGCCAGCAGCCAGGCCCGAGGGGGATTCCCTGAAGCTTTCTTT. The encoded protein is CASSQARGGFPEAFF.

The rearrangement joins TRBV7-6 to TRBJ1-5; weak D call: TRBD1 (5 bases). Deletions cut 1 base from V and 4 bases from J, with 5 bases between. The CDR3 covers 13 residues. Per the germline V gene, CDR1 is SGHVS and CDR2 is FNYEAQ. CDR3 in amino acids: CASSLGQNQPQHF. CDR3 bases: TGTGCCAGCAGCTTAGGACAGAATCAGCCCCAGCATTTT.

The chain employs TRBV29-1 and TRBJ2-1; 8 bases agree with TRBD1. The CDR3 runs to 13 residues. The trim removed 7 bases at V and 3 bases at J, leaving 5 bases unmatched. Germline V lookup: CDR1 SQVTM, CDR2 ANQGSEA. For the CDR3, the DNA is TGCAGCGGCGGACAGGGAAACTACAATGAGCAGTTCTTC. Translated: CSGGQGNYNEQFF.

The V call is TRBV30, the J call TRBJ2-1, with D tentatively TRBD1 (6 bases). V was pared by 3 bases and J by 0 bases, with 12 bases between. The CDR3 covers 15 residues. Germline lookup yields CDR1 GTSNPN and CDR2 SVGIG (reference sequence). The CDR3 here is CAWSQGQSSYNEQFF. CDR3 in DNA: TGTGCCTGGAGCCAGGGACAAAGCTCCTACAATGAGCAGTTCTTC.

The chain has TRBV5-1 and TRBJ2-1; TRBD2 matches 10 bases. CDR1 is SGHRS and CDR2 is YFSETQ in the germline V gene. The CDR3 loop spans 15 amino acids. Trimming cost V 3 bases and J 8 bases; bases outside gene matches: 8. CDR3 nucleotide sequence: TGCGCCAGCAGCTCCGGGACTAGCGTTTTTGATGAGCAGTTCTTC. Encoded protein: CASSSGTSVFDEQFF.

The CDR3 DNA follows: TGTGCCAGCAGCTTTAGAGACAGCACCTACGAGCAGTACTTC. This codes for CASSFRDSTYEQYF. V usage is TRBV5-4 and J usage is TRBJ2-7, with a possible D match to TRBD1 (5 bases). CDR3 length: 14 amino acids. Germline lookup yields CDR1 SGHNT and CDR2 YYREEE (reference sequence). Trimming removed 2 bases at V and 2 bases at J, with 11 bases between.

The chain carries TRBV14 and TRBJ2-3, with D unresolved. Deletions cut 0 bases from V and 9 bases from J, with 7 bases between. Germline-derived CDR1 and CDR2 are SGHDN and FVKESK. This CDR3 has 12 amino acids. In DNA form, the CDR3 reads TGTGCCAGCAGCCAAGATGTCCGGACGCAGTATTTT. As protein: CASSQDVRTQYF.

This rearrangement joins TRBV7-9 to TRBJ1-2; D unclear. Trimming left V 4 bases short and J 4 bases short, with 13 bases between. The CDR3 runs to 14 residues. Looked up from germline, CDR1 is SEHNR and CDR2 is FQNEAQ (reference sequence). CDR3 sequence: CASSSRDLGYGYTF. CDR3 nucleotides: TGTGCCAGCAGCTCGAGGGATTTGGGCTATGGCTACACCTTC.

V gene TRBV6-5 combines with J gene TRBJ2-5; 11 bases are a match to TRBD2. Unmatched junction bases numbered 2, after V lost 0 bases and J lost 2 bases. The CDR3 extends over 16 amino acids. In germline, CDR1 is MNHEY, CDR2 SVGAGI. This CDR3 is CASSYSASGGQETQYF. As DNA, the CDR3 is TGTGCCAGCAGTTACTCTGCTAGCGGGGGGCAAGAGACCCAGTACTTC.

Of note for this clone: One junction end disagrees with the germline gene, perhaps due to a read error. The chain uses TRBV7-3 and TRBJ2-3; 8 bases match TRBD1. The germline V gene has CDR1 SGHTA and CDR2 FQGTGA. The CDR3 loop spans 15 amino acids. As DNA, the CDR3 is TGTGCCGGCAGCCTAGGACAGGGCTACACAGATACGCAGTATTTT. Translating it yields CAGSLGQGYTDTQYF.

The J gene is TRBJ1-4, the V gene TRBV18, with D possibly matching TRBD1 (5 bases). Trimming stripped 3 bases from V and 4 bases from J, with 12 bases between. CDR1 is KGHSH, CDR2 LQKENI, per germline. This CDR3 is built from 15 residues. Here the CDR3 DNA reads TGTGCCAGCTCACCTTCGGCAGGGCGTAATGAAAAACTGTTTTTT. Protein product: CASSPSAGRNEKLFF.

This chain links TRBV7-2 with TRBJ2-5; 10 nucleotides line up with TRBD2. Germline CDR1 and CDR2: SGHTA and FQGNSA. This CDR3 region has 17 residues. V was pared by 6 bases and J by 0 bases, with 10 bases of the junction left unmatched. CDR3 in amino acids: CASRSAFGLADQETQYF. In DNA, the CDR3 is TGTGCCAGCAGATCAGCGTTCGGACTAGCGGACCAAGAGACCCAGTACTTC.

CDR3 in DNA: TGTGCCAGTAGTAAGGGACTGGGATTCTACAATGAGCAGTTCTTC. Translated, it gives CASSKGLGFYNEQFF. The rearrangement links TRBV19 to TRBJ2-1; D is perhaps TRBD2 (6 bases). The germline gives CDR1 LNHDA, CDR2 SQIVND (reference sequence). CDR3 length equals 15 residues. V dropped 4 bases and J dropped 3 bases, with 13 bases sitting between them.

The V and J genes are TRBV7-2 and TRBJ2-7; 12 bases fit TRBD2. The V segment lost 5 bases and the J segment 3 bases; nucleotides outside the gene matches: 5. This CDR3 contains 15 residues. Germline CDR1 reads SGHTA; CDR2 reads FQGNSA. The CDR3 nucleotides read TGTGCCAGCAGCACTAGCGGGGGGTCCCACTACGAGCAGTACTTC. It specifies CASSTSGGSHYEQYF.